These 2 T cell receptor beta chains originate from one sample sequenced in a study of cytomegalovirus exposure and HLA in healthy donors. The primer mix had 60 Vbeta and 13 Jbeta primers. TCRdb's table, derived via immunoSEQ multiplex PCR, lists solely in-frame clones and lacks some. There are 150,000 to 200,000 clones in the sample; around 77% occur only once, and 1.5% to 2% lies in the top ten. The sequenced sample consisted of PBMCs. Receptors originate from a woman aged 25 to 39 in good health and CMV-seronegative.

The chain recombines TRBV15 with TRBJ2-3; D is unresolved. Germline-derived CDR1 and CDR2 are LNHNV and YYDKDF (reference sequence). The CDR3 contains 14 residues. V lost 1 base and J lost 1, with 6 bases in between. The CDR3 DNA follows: TGTGCCACCAGCAGAGTCATTGGCACAGATACGCAGTATTTT. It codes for CATSRVIGTDTQYF.

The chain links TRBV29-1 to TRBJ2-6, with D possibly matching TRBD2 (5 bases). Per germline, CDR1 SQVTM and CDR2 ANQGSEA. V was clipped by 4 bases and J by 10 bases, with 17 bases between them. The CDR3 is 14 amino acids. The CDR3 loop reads CSVVGMRGENVLTF. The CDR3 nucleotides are TGCAGCGTTGTCGGGATGAGAGGAGAAAACGTCCTGACTTTC.